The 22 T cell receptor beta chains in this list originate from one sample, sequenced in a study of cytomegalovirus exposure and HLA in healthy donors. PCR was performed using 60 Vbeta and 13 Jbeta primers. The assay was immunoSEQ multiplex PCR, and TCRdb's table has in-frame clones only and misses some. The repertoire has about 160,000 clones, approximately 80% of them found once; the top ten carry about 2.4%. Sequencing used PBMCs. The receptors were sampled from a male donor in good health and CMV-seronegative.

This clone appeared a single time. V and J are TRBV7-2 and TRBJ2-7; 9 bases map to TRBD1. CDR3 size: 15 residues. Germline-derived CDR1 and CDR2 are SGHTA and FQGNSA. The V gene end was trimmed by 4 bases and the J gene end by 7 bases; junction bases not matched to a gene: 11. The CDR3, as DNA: TGTGCCAGCAGCTATGGGGACAGGGTTATGAGGGAGCAGTACTTC. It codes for CASSYGDRVMREQYF.

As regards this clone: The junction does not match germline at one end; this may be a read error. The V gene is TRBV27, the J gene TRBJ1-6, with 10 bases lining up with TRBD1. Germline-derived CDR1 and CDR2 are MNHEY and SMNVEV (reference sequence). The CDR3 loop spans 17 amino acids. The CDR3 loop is CASSLTTGGSRNSPPHF. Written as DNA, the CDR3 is TGTGCCAGCAGTTTAACGACAGGGGGCTCTCGAAATTCACCCCCCCACTTT.

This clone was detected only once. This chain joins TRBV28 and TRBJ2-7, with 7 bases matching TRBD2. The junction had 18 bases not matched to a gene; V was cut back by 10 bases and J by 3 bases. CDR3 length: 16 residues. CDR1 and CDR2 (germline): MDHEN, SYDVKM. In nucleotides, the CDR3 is TGTGCCACCTACCCTAGGGGAGGGAGGCTACTCTACGAGCAGTACTTC. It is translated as CATYPRGGRLLYEQYF.

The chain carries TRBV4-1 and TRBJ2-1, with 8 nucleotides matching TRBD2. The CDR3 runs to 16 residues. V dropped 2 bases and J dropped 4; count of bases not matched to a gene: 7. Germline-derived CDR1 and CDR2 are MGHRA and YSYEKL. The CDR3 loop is CASSQTNSGAYNEQFF. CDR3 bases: TGCGCCAGCAGCCAAACAAATAGCGGGGCTTACAATGAGCAGTTCTTC.

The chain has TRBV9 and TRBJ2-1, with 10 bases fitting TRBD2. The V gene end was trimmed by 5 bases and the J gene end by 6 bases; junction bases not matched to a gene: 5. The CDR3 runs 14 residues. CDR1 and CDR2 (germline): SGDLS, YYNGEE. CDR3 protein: CASRPSGGSNEQFF. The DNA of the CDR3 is TGTGCCAGCAGACCTAGCGGGGGAAGCAATGAGCAGTTCTTC.

CDR3 DNA sequence: TGTGCCAGCTCACCACTTCCGCGGGAGGGCCTAACAGATACGCAGTATTTT. Its translation: CASSPLPREGLTDTQYF. The chain couples TRBV18 to TRBJ2-3; TRBD2 aligns across 9 bases. Trimming cost V 1 base and J 3 bases; bases outside gene matches: 8. The V gene's germline CDR1 is KGHSH and CDR2 LQKENI. The CDR3 is 17 residues long.

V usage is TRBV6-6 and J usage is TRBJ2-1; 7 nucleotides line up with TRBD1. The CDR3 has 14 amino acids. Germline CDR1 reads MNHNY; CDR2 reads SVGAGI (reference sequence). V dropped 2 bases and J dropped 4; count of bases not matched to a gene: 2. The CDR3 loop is CASSYRDRYNEQFF. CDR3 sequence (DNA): TGTGCCAGCAGTTACCGGGACAGATACAATGAGCAGTTCTTC.

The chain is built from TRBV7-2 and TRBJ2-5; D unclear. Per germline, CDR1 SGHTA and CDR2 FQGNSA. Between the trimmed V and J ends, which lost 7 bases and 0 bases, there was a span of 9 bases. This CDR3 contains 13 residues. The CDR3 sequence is CASTNTYQETQYF. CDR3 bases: TGTGCCAGCACCAACACGTACCAAGAGACCCAGTACTTC. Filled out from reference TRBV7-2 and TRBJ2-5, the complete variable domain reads GAGVSQSPSNKVTEKGKDVELRCDPISGHTALYWYRQSLGQGLEFLIYFQGNSAPDKSGLPSDRFSAERTGGSVSTLTIQRTQQEDSAVYLCASTNTYQETQYFGPGTRLLVL.

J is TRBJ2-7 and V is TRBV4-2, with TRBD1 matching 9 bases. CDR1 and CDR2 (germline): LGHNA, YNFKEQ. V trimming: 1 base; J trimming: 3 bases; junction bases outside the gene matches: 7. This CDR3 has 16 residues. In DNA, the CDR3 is TGTGCCAGCAGCCAAGCTGGGACAGGGAGTCTCTACGAGCAGTACTTC. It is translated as CASSQAGTGSLYEQYF.

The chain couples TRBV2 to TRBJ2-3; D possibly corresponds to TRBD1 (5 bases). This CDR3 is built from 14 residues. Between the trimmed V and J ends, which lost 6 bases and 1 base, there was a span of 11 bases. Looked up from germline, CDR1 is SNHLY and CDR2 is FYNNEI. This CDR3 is CASSPSQGTDTQYF. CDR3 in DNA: TGTGCCAGCAGCCCGTCACAGGGCACAGATACGCAGTATTTT. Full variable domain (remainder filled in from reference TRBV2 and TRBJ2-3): EPEVTQTPSHQVTQMGQEVILRCVPISNHLYFYWYRQILGQKVEFLVSFYNNEISEKSEIFDDQFSVERPDGSNFTLKIRSTKLEDSAMYFCASSPSQGTDTQYFGPGTRLTVL.

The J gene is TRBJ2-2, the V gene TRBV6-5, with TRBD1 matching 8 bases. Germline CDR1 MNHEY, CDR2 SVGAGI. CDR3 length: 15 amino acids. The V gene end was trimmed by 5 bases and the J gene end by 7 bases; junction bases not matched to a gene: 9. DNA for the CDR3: TGTGCCAGCAGTACCGTTCAGGGGGCGGGCGGGGAGCTGTTTTTT. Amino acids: CASSTVQGAGGELFF.

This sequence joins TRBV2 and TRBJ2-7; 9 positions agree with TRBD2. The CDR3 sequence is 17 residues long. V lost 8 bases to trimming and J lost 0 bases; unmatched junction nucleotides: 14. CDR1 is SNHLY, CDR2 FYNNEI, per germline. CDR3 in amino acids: CASAGREGHQISYEQYF. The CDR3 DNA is TGTGCCAGCGCGGGGCGGGAGGGTCACCAAATCTCCTACGAGCAGTACTTC.

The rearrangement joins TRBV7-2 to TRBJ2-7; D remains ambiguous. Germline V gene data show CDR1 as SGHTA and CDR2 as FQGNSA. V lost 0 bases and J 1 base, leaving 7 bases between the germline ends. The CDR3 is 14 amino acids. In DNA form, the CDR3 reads TGTGCCAGCAGCTTAGCGCGGAATTCCTACGAGCAGTACTTC. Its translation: CASSLARNSYEQYF.

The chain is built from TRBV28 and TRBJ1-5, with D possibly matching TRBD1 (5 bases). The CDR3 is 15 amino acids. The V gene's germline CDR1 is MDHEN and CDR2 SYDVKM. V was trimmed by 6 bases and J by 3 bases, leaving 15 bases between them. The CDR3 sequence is CASRGEQISNQPQHF. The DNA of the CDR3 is TGTGCCAGCAGAGGGGAACAGATTTCCAATCAGCCCCAGCATTTT.

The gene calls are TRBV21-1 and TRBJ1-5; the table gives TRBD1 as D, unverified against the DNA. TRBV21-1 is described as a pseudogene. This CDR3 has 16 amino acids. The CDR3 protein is CASSKGQGASNQPQHF. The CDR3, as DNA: TGTGCCAGCAGCAAAGGACAGGGGGCTAGCAATCAGCCCCAGCATTTT.

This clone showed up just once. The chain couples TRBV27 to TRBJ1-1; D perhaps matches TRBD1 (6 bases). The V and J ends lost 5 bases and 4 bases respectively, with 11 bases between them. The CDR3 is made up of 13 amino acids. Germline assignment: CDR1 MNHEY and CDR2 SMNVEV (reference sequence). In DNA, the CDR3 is TGTGCCAGCAGTGGGGGCAGGGCCACTGAAGCTTTCTTT. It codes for CASSGGRATEAFF.

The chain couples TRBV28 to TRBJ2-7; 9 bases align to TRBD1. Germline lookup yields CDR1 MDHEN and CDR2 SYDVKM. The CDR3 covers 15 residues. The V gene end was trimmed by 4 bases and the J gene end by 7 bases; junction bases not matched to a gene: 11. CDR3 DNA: TGTGCCAGCAGTTCATACCGGGACAGGGCGGAGGAGCAGTACTTC. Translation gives CASSSYRDRAEEQYF. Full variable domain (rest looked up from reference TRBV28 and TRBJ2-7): DVKVTQSSRYLVKRTGEKVFLECVQDMDHENMFWYRQDPGLGLRLIYFSYDVKMKEKGDIPEGYSVSREKKERFSLILESASTNQTSMYLCASSSYRDRAEEQYFGPGTRLTVT.

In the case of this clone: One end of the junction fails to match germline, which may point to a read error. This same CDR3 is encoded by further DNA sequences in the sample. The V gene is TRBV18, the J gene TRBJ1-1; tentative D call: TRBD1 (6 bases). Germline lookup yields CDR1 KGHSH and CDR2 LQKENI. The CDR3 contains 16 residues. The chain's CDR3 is CASSQNRDKLNTEAFF. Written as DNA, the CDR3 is TGTGCTAGCTCCCAGAACCGGGACAAACTGAACACTGAAGCTTTCTTT.

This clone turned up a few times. The CDR3 region is CASQQGANTEAFF. In nucleotides, the CDR3 is TGTGCCAGCCAACAGGGGGCGAACACTGAAGCTTTCTTT. The genes are TRBV27 and TRBJ1-1; 9 nucleotides match TRBD1. The CDR3 totals 13 residues. The trim removed 8 bases at V and 1 base at J, leaving 2 bases unmatched. Germline V lookup: CDR1 MNHEY, CDR2 SMNVEV (reference sequence).

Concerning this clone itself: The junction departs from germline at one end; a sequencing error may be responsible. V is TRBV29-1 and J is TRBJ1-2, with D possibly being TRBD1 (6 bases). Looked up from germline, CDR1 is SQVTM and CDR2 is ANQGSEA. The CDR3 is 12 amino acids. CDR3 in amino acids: CSVERGDYGYPF. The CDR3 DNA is TGCAGCGTCGAAAGGGGGGACTATGGCTACCCCTTC.

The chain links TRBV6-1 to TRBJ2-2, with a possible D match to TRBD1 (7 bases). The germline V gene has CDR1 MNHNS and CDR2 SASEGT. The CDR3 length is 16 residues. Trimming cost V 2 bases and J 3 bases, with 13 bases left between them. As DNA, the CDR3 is TGTGCCAGCAGTGAATTAGGGGGCGGGGACACCGGGGAGCTGTTTTTT. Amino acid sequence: CASSELGGGDTGELFF.

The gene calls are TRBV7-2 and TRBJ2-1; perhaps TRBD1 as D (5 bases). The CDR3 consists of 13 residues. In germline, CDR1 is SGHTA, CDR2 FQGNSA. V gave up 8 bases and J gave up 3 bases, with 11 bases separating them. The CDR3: CASSTANYNEQFF. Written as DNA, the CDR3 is TGTGCCAGCTCGACAGCCAACTACAATGAGCAGTTCTTC.